Sequencing of this TCR beta chain was carried out in a study of T-cell memory formation after mild COVID-19. Turning to the study itself: The study found TCR clusters largely donor specific.

This clonotype has just a few counts. Its antigen is currently unknown. TCRdb processed the 5' RACE reads anew with MiXCR; each CDR3 protein has one entry. Found here are around 300,000 distinct CDR3 sequences, 13% of them singletons; the top ten hold over 20%. Study-level findings and limits: The CD4+ clones that contracted clustered mainly within CM and EM, and the CD8+ clones concentrated in EMRA. Pre-infection memory contained some responding clones, which suggested that cross-reactive memory had joined.

The specimen was PBMCs or a T cell subset sorted from them (not recorded which). This receptor was identified in a man aged 18-30 years who had mild COVID-19 (a few samples of this study predate the infection). Cell type and time point are not known.

CDR3 loop: CASSYSGGGEQFF. The CDR3, as DNA: TGTGCCAGCAGTTACTCGGGTGGCGGAGAGCAGTTCTTC. The rearrangement links TRBV6-2 or TRBV6-3 to TRBJ2-1; no definite D call. Deletions cut 0 bases from V and 10 bases from J, with 10 bases between. CDR1 is MNHEY and CDR2 is SVGEGT in the germline V gene. CDR3 size: 13 residues.